What follows is one T cell receptor beta chain and its context. The source of the sample is a study of blood T cell repertoires in COVID-19. Study-wide context: Some COVID-19 samples were acute and others convalescent; all came from the United States, Italy and Spain.

The V and J ends lost 11 bases and 7 bases respectively, with 21 bases between them. Germline V gene sequence: CDR1 MDHEN, CDR2 SYDVKM. The CDR3 loop spans 13 amino acids. This table comes from immunoSEQ multiplex PCR, and its TCRdb copy is limited to in-frame clones, with some not included. This table has 150,000 to 200,000 clones, around 73% appearing once. The sample was PBMCs or T cells enriched from blood (not recorded which). The V and J genes are TRBV28 and TRBJ2-7; a weak D match, TRBD2 (5 bases). This TCR was sampled from a woman aged 45 to 65 who had recovered from COVID-19. The CDR3 DNA is TGTGCCTCCAAGCGGATGACGGTCGAGGAGCAGTACTTC. The encoded protein is CASKRMTVEEQYF.